The TCR beta chain described here comes from a study of blood T cell repertoires in COVID-19. Looking at the study overall: There were acute and convalescent COVID-19 samples, and they came from the United States, Italy and Spain. Sample material is recorded as cDNA or gDNA derived from T cells, B-cell-depleted T cells, or PBMCs.

The germline V and J ends were trimmed by 6 bases and 7 bases, with 16 bases remaining between them. Germline lookup yields CDR1 MNHEY and CDR2 SMNVEV (reference sequence). CDR3 length equals 14 residues. As handled by the study authors: Amplified reference gene primers provided the basis for estimating nucleated cell counts. Produced via immunoSEQ multiplex PCR; TCRdb's table is partial and in-frame only. V, J and clone size derive from that table, while D and trimming were established from the DNA sequence. The sample holds 77,000 or so clones, around 74% seen once. This sequence was found in a human donor with acute or convalescent COVID-19. The donor label of this sample is uncertain. V usage is TRBV27 and J usage is TRBJ2-1, with D possibly matching TRBD2 (6 bases). The specimen sequenced was peripheral blood. DNA for the CDR3: TGTGCCAGCAGCCGCCGGGACTTAAAGAATGAGCAGTTCTTC. This encodes CASSRRDLKNEQFF.